A single sample gave rise to the 9 T cell receptor beta chains below, sequenced in a study of OX40 agonist ivuxolimab in advanced cancers. Only in-frame clones appear in the TCRdb table, and some are missing; sequencing was by immunoSEQ multiplex PCR. The table shows about 33,000 clones, with roughly 90% occurring only once. The sample here was CD4+ or CD8+ T cells sorted from blood, taken in a trial of the OX40 agonist ivuxolimab. All receptors come from an adult with an advanced solid tumor such as melanoma, head and neck, liver or kidney cancer.

In this sample, this clone turned up once. The CDR3 DNA sequence: TGTGCCTGGACTTCCCGGGACAGGGCTGGAAACACCATATATTTT. It yields the protein CAWTSRDRAGNTIYF. The chain is built from TRBV30 and TRBJ1-3, with 9 positions matching TRBD1. Germline V gives CDR1 GTSNPN, CDR2 SVGIG (reference sequence). CDR3 size: 15 residues. J lost 2 bases, V lost 4 bases, and 6 bases had no gene match.

The chain has TRBV7-2 and TRBJ1-2; 9 bases are shared with TRBD1. This CDR3 has 14 amino acids. Germline CDR1 SGHTA, CDR2 FQGNSA. V gave up 5 bases and J gave up 7 bases; unmatched junction bases: 8. The CDR3 DNA is TGTGCCAGCAGCCACTCGGGACAGGGTAGTGGCTACACCTTC. Its translation is CASSHSGQGSGYTF. The full variable domain, its missing parts supplied by reference TRBV7-2 and TRBJ1-2, is GAGVSQSPSNKVTEKGKDVELRCDPISGHTALYWYRQSLGQGLEFLIYFQGNSAPDKSGLPSDRFSAERTGGSVSTLTIQRTQQEDSAVYLCASSHSGQGSGYTFGSGTRLTVV.

The V gene is TRBV19, the J gene TRBJ1-5, with a weak D call TRBD1 (6 bases). The CDR3 covers 15 residues. Germline loops: CDR1 LNHDA, CDR2 SQIVND (reference sequence). V was clipped by 0 bases and J by 7 bases, with 13 bases between them. CDR3 residues: CASSIDTGSVQPQHF. The CDR3 nucleotides are TGTGCCAGTAGTATAGATACAGGGTCGGTACAGCCCCAGCATTTT.

The gene calls are TRBV2 and TRBJ1-2, with 8 bases lining up with TRBD1. V gave up 2 bases and J gave up 7 bases; unmatched junction bases: 3. CDR1 is SNHLY and CDR2 is FYNNEI in the germline V gene. The CDR3 runs 13 residues. The CDR3 coding sequence is TGTGCCAGCAGTGAAACAGGGGGGGGTGGCTACACCTTC. It encodes CASSETGGGGYTF.

The chain combines TRBV7-6 with TRBJ2-7; D is ambiguous. Germline V lookup: CDR1 SGHVS, CDR2 FNYEAQ. Trimming took 5 bases from V and 2 from J, leaving 13 bases between them. The CDR3 sequence is 14 residues long. CDR3 region: CASSPHSPPYEQYF. The CDR3 DNA reads as TGTGCCAGCAGCCCCCATAGTCCCCCCTACGAGCAGTACTTC.

The chain is built from TRBV6-1 and TRBJ1-1; 7 bases agree with TRBD1. Germline V gene sequence: CDR1 MNHNS, CDR2 SASEGT. J lost 1 base, V lost 5 bases, and 4 bases had no gene match. The CDR3 spans 14 residues. DNA of the CDR3: TGTGCCAGCAGTACCCGGACAGGGAACACTGAAGCTTTCTTT. Residues: CASSTRTGNTEAFF.

This clone showed up just once. The chain has TRBV11-2 and TRBJ2-2; D may correspond to TRBD1 or TRBD2 (5 bases each). V lost 3 bases and J lost 0, with 8 bases in between. Germline V CDR1 and CDR2: SGHAT, FQNNGV. This CDR3 has 15 residues. In DNA form, the CDR3 reads TGTGCCAGCAGCTTCGGGGCCGCGAACACCGGGGAGCTGTTTTTT. It translates to CASSFGAANTGELFF.

The genes are TRBV5-4 and TRBJ1-4, with D hard to call. V shed 2 bases and J shed 0 bases, with 8 bases lying between them. Germline V gene sequence: CDR1 SGHNT, CDR2 YYREEE (reference sequence). This CDR3 spans 15 amino acids. The CDR3 spells CASSFNVATNEKLFF. The DNA of the CDR3 is TGTGCCAGCAGCTTCAACGTTGCAACTAATGAAAAACTGTTTTTT. The full variable domain, in which reference TRBV5-4 and TRBJ1-4 provide the parts outside the CDR3, is ETGVTQSPTHLIKTRGQQVTLRCSSQSGHNTVSWYQQALGQGPQFIFQYYREEENGRGNFPPRFSGLQFPNYSSELNVNALELDDSALYLCASSFNVATNEKLFFGSGTQLSVL.

The chain has TRBV29-1 and TRBJ2-3; tentatively, D is TRBD2 (6 bases). The CDR3 is 15 residues long. Trimming removed 7 bases at V and 0 bases at J, with 17 bases between. CDR1 and CDR2 (germline): SQVTM, ANQGSEA. The CDR3 sequence: CSGRGILSSTDTQYF. The DNA for the CDR3 is TGCAGCGGGAGGGGCATTCTATCTAGCACAGATACGCAGTATTTT.